Described below is a single T cell receptor beta chain sequence and its context. This clonotype came up many times. Its antigen remains unidentified. One base away there is no much larger clone; base qualities are not given. The TCR beta CDR3 regions were amplified from RNA transcripts. The TCR CDR3 was subjected to a first round of RT-PCR using the HTBI primer set and the Qiagen OneStep RT-PCR kit. Libraries were constructed in a second round of multiplex PCR, after which size selection and purification were carried out. Libraries were sequenced paired-end with 100 bp reads on an Illumina HiSeq2000. The original pipeline was this. SOAPnuke was used to process the raw data, with reads discarded if the reads contained adapters or uncalled bases, had a mean Phred below 15, or lacked an exact constant-primer or identifier match. COPE v1.2.5 was used to merge the high-quality paired reads, and each unique nucleotide sequence was defined as a clonotype. MiTCR v1.1 was used to align the clonotypes against IMGT TRBV, TRBD and TRBJ reference segments. The analysis was restricted to V-J combinations with a frequency above 0.0001, which together covered 99.2% of the repertoires. A TCS score was defined as the ratio of F50 (clonal expansion) to E x V (chaos), with BLOSUM62-based TCRdist applied between CDR3 peptides within each V-J. Welch's t-statistics and random forest reduced roughly 530 V-J features to about 12, which were used in a naive Bayes classifier (R e1071). Using fastp at Q25 and MiXCR, TCRdb reprocessed the public reads and kept productive beta chains. A single entry per CDR3 protein holds the most common genes and DNA from its merged rows. The authors' filters were not applied to this entry. The sample contains a few hundred thousand distinct CDR3 sequences, roughly 20% of them found a single time. In total, the top ten clones hold around 15% of the sample.

A distance of 18 bases separates the germline ends of V and J, which lose 6 bases and 3 bases respectively. The germline V gene specifies MDHEN as CDR1 and SYDVKM as CDR2. The CDR3 covers 15 residues, taking in both the cysteine and the phenylalanine. The CDR3 DNA has 45 bases and is translated from base 1. The entry originates in a study of T cells in Graves' hyperthyroidism and ophthalmopathy (dated by TCRdb to the late 2010s). In the study overall: Peripheral blood was sampled at the time of initial diagnosis, prior to any treatment. Following sampling, methimazole starting at 30 mg daily was given to hyperthyroidism patients, and high-dose intravenous methylprednisolone was given to ophthalmopathy patients. Whether ophthalmopathy could be predicted prospectively was tested in an independent validation cohort made up of 18 hyperthyroidism patients plus 17 patients who later progressed to ophthalmopathy. In addition, the study compared T-cell repertoires in thyroid tissue and in blood from about 6 Graves' hyperthyroidism patients. According to the paper, TCR Vbeta CDR3 sequencing was carried out on 135 peripheral blood samples, which came from 40 to 45 ophthalmopathy, 70 to 80 hyperthyroidism and some 17 progressor patients. The approximately 100 discovery patients were randomly split 7:3 into training and test sets. TCR V-J signatures able to tell the groups apart were searched for in a discovery cohort of 90 to 100 patients, of whom more than 40 had Graves' ophthalmopathy and roughly 59 had stable Graves' hyperthyroidism. What the work shows at the level of the full study, not this receptor alone: Sample size was not statistically predetermined, and blinding of investigators to group allocation was not performed. Most expanded thyroid clonotypes (frequency above 0.001) were also detected in blood, suggesting blood repertoires may reflect thyroid immune responses. During validation, the model predicted progression to ophthalmopathy a median of roughly 7.1 months ahead of onset, with around 71% sensitivity and roughly 75% specificity. A 13 V-J signature model separated ophthalmopathy from stable hyperthyroidism, with around 88% sensitivity and 81.08% specificity in cross-validation and 80%/75% in testing.

Ophthalmopathy patients had moderately to severely active disease, Clinical Activity Score of at least 3, NOSPECS grade of at least 4, and duration under 3 months. The study excluded patients with uncontrolled infections, other autoimmune diseases, pregnancy or lactation. Clinical symptoms, serum thyroxine and TRAb, thyroid ultrasound, and orbital computed tomography formed the basis for the diagnoses. PBMCs were separated from approximately 9.9 ml of fresh peripheral blood using Ficoll-Paque density gradient centrifugation. Total RNA was extracted with Trizol reagent, and quality was checked on an Agilent 2100 Bioanalyzer.

The chain joins TRBV28 to TRBJ2-7, with TRBD2 tentatively as D gene (5 bases match). Sequencing was done on a sample of blood. This clonotype originated in a woman between 40 and 50 years old with Graves' ophthalmopathy. The DNA sequence follows: TGTGCCAGCAGCTCGGGAAGGGCTGGGCTCTACGAGCAGTACTTC. It codes for CASSSGRAGLYEQYF.